This TCR beta chain was obtained from a study of identical twins. Template switching created a universal primer site, and the cDNA included unique molecular identifiers. Via MiXCR, TCRdb re-called the 5' RACE reads, giving one row per CDR3 protein. The sample holds about 890,000 distinct CDR3 sequences, 9% to 15% seen once. General study findings and limits: It was out-of-frame TCR alpha sharing in monozygotic twins that models underestimated.

Deletions cut 0 bases from V and 5 bases from J, with 14 bases between. The CDR3 runs to 16 residues. CDR1 is MNHEY and CDR2 is SVGAGI in the germline V gene. Only a few counts were recorded for this clonotype. The antigen is not known. The same specimen was also included in a second study, on yellow fever vaccine responses in identical twins.

The TCR originated in a woman under 30 in good health. The chain uses TRBV6-5 and TRBJ2-1; the D is unclear. Source material: PBMCs. CDR3 nucleotides: TGTGCCAGCAGTTACTCTCCGGCTAACCTGGACAATGAGCAGTTCTTC. The encoded protein is CASSYSPANLDNEQFF.